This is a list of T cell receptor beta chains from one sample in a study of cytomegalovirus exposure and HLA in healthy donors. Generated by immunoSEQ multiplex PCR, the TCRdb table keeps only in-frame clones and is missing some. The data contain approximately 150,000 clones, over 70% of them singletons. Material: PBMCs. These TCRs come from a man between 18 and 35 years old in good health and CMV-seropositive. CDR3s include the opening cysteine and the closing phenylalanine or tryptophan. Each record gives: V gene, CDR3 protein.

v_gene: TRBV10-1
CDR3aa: CASRQGQGDTEAFF

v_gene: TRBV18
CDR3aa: CASSPRQTGDTDTQYF

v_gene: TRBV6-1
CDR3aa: CASRGANTEAFF

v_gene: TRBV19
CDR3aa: CASSTRGQGYEFEQYF

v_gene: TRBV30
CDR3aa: CAWSAGVTDTQYF

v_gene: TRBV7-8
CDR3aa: CASSLGNTIYF

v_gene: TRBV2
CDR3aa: CASIGYINYGYTF

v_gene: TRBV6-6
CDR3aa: CASTRASGYTF

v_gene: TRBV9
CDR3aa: CASSISRGNSPLHF

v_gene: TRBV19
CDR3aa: CASSLQGWDEQFF

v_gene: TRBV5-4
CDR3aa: CASSLAGATNEKLFF

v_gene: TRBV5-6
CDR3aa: CASSYTTGGDEQYF

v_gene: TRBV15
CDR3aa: CATSRETSGHNEQFF

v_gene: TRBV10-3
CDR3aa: CAISDPEVSRDRGAQGCGYTF

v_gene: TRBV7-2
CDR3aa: CASSLGASGAAHTQYF

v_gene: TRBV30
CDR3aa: CAGNRDRGYNEQFF

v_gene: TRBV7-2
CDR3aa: CASSSRDTFYEKLFF

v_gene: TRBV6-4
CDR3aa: CASSPLGQDYGYTF

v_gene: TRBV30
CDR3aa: CAWSVASVADTQYF

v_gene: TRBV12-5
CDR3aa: CASGAGLGYEQYF

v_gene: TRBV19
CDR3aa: CASSMGAYTEAFF

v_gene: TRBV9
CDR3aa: CASSVSGGHSYEQYF

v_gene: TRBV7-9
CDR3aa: CASSTANQETQYF

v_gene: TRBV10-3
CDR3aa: CAIGSGGSEQFF

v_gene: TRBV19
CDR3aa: CASSISDRAVYGYTF

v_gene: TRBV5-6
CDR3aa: CASDAGREAFF

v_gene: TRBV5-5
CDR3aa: CASSLSFWDRGLGGELFF

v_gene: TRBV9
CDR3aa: CASSVGGAEYNEQFF

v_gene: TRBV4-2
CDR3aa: CASKAGTGGRYEQYF

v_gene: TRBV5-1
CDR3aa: CASSFGTTIQETQYF

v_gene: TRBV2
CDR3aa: CASSVGGAFF

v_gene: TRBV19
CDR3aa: CATKLSQGAGNNSPLHF

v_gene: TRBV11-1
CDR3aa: CASASSSYEQYF

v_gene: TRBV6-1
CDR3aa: CASRDSYGYTF

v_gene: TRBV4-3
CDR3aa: CASSQERGNQPQHF

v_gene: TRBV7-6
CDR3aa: CASSFGGAVSYEQYF

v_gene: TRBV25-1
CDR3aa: CASSIQETQYF

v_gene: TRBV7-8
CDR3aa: CASSLPAADGYTF

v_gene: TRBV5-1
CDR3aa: CASSSGQVNTEAFF

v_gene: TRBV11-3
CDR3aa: CASSSGDRDHEQYF

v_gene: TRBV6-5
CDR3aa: CASSLTGALNYGYTF

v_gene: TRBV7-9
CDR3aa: CASSPSGRGTGELFF

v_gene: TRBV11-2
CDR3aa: CASSLYLPGQGMNTEAFF

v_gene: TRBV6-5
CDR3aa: CASRLLAEYEQYF

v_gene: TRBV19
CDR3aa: CASSIPGQGAYSNQPQHF

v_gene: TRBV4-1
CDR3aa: CASRSHEGANSPLHF

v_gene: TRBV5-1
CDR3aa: CASSYIPGQRVYEQYF

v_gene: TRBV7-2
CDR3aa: CASSFPPGGNQPQHF

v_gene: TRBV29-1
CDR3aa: CSVETPGLAGNTGELFF

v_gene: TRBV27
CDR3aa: CASSFTGGYAYEQYF

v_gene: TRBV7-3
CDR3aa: CASSSTSLPSGGGPSHF

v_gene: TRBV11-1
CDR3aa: CASSPNRVNTEAFF

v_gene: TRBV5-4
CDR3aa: CASSLGGLALSPRTDTQYF

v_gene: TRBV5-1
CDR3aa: CASSPGLAGAGDTQYF

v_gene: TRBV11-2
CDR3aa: CASSLDAPGGEQFF